Presented here are 11 T cell receptor beta chains from one specimen sequenced in a study of PD-L1 blockade in urothelial cancer. Regarding time point: peripheral blood 6 weeks after treatment start. The assay was immunoSEQ multiplex PCR, and TCRdb's table has in-frame clones only and misses some. The sample includes roughly 42,000 clones, about 90% of them seen just once. This specimen was PBMCs, taken around atezolizumab (anti-PD-L1) treatment. These receptor sequences come from a man aged 65 to 85 with urothelial cancer.

The chain uses TRBV28 and TRBJ1-1, with D possibly TRBD1 on 5 matching bases. The CDR3 totals 14 residues. Germline-derived CDR1 and CDR2 are MDHEN and SYDVKM. V lost 2 bases to trimming and J lost 6 bases, with 13 bases between them. The CDR3 DNA is TGTGCCAGCAGTTTACGCCCAGGGTGGGCTGAAGCTTTCTTT. This gives the protein CASSLRPGWAEAFF.

This chain links TRBV4-1 with TRBJ2-1; TRBD1 matches 10 bases. Trimming cost V 1 base and J 12 bases; bases outside gene matches: 3. CDR3 length: 13 amino acids. Germline loops: CDR1 MGHRA, CDR2 YSYEKL. In DNA, the CDR3 is TGCGCCAGCAGCCAAGTAAGGGACAGGGGGCAGTTCTTC. This gives the protein CASSQVRDRGQFF.

The CDR3 region has the DNA TGTGCTAGTGGTTTGGGGGGACAGGGGGCAGATACGCAGTATTTT. It encodes CASGLGGQGADTQYF. The chain links TRBV12-5 to TRBJ2-3, with 11 bases aligning to TRBD1. This CDR3 comprises 15 residues. V trimming: 1 base; J trimming: 4 bases; junction bases outside the gene matches: 1. Germline CDR1 reads LGHNT; CDR2 reads FRNRAP.

This clone was recorded only once. This chain connects TRBV10-1 to TRBJ2-3, with TRBD1 matching 7 bases. Germline CDR1 reads WNHNN; CDR2 reads SYGVQD (reference sequence). The CDR3 spans 16 residues. J lost 3 bases, V lost 0 bases, and 6 bases had no gene match. CDR3 amino acids: CASSESTGMRTDTQYF. CDR3 DNA sequence: TGCGCCAGCAGTGAGTCGACAGGGATGAGGACAGATACGCAGTATTTT.

The rearrangement joins TRBV6-5 to TRBJ2-7, with TRBD1 identical over 9 bases. Germline V gene sequence: CDR1 MNHEY, CDR2 SVGAGI. With 6 bases clipped from V and 7 bases from J, the junction kept 7 bases outside the gene matches. CDR3 length: 13 amino acids. CDR3 nucleotide sequence: TGTGCCAGCAGCTTACAGGGGGCGGGGGAGCAGTACTTC. Its translation: CASSLQGAGEQYF.

The V and J genes are TRBV6-5 and TRBJ1-4; D might be TRBD1 (6 bases). V was shortened by 5 bases and J by 4 bases, with 11 bases between the two germline ends. CDR3 length: 14 residues. CDR1 is MNHEY and CDR2 is SVGAGI in the germline V gene. Here the CDR3 DNA reads TGTGCCAGCAGTAGGGGGTTTGGTAATGAAAAACTGTTTTTT. This codes for CASSRGFGNEKLFF.

This clone was counted only a few times. The chain links TRBV28 to TRBJ2-2, with TRBD1 matching over 7 bases. Germline V gene lookup returns CDR1 MDHEN and CDR2 SYDVKM. This CDR3 is 18 amino acids long. J lost 4 bases, V lost 2 bases, and 13 bases had no gene match. CDR3 coding DNA: TGTGCCAGCAGTTTAGGTCTATGGGACAGAAGTTTCACCGGGGAGCTGTTTTTT. Its translation is CASSLGLWDRSFTGELFF.

The V gene is TRBV9, the J gene TRBJ2-2; 7 bases are a match to TRBD2. The trim removed 2 bases at V and 6 bases at J, leaving 13 bases unmatched. Germline V CDR1 and CDR2: SGDLS, YYNGEE. The length of the CDR3 is 17 residues. This chain's CDR3 is CASSVPPGGPGPGELFF. CDR3 nucleotides: TGTGCCAGCAGCGTCCCACCGGGGGGTCCGGGACCCGGGGAGCTGTTTTTT.

The V call is TRBV7-2, the J call TRBJ2-3, with 9 bases matching TRBD1. Unmatched junction bases numbered 7, after V lost 5 bases and J lost 4 bases. CDR1 and CDR2 from the germline V gene are SGHTA and FQGNSA. The CDR3 length is 15 residues. DNA of the CDR3: TGTGCCAGCAGCGTTAGTAGACAGGGGGCAGATACGCAGTATTTT. Residues: CASSVSRQGADTQYF.

J is TRBJ2-1 and V is TRBV5-4, with 11 bases matching TRBD2. The CDR3 is 19 amino acids. With V trimmed by 2 bases and J by 3 bases, 13 bases remained unmatched. From germline, CDR1 is SGHNT and CDR2 YYREEE (reference sequence). CDR3 nucleotide sequence: TGTGCCAGCAGCTTAATAGACGGACTAGCGGGCTTACACTACAATGAGCAGTTCTTC. This translates into CASSLIDGLAGLHYNEQFF. Drawing the rest from reference TRBV5-4 and TRBJ2-1, the complete variable domain is ETGVTQSPTHLIKTRGQQVTLRCSSQSGHNTVSWYQQALGQGPQFIFQYYREEENGRGNFPPRFSGLQFPNYSSELNVNALELDDSALYLCASSLIDGLAGLHYNEQFFGPGTRLTVL.

The rearrangement uses TRBV30 and TRBJ1-4; 10 bases agree with TRBD1. Per germline, CDR1 GTSNPN and CDR2 SVGIG (reference sequence). The CDR3 sequence is 14 residues long. The J segment lost 4 bases and the V segment lost 2 bases, leaving 1 base of the junction unmatched. Written as DNA, the CDR3 is TGTGCCTGGAGTAGGACAGGGGGTAATGAAAAACTGTTTTTT. Its translation: CAWSRTGGNEKLFF. Complete variable domain (other parts from reference TRBV30 and TRBJ1-4): SQTIHQWPATLVQPVGSPLSLECTVEGTSNPNLYWYRQAAGRGLQLLFYSVGIGQISSEVPQNLSASRPQDRQFILSSKKLLLSDSGFYLCAWSRTGGNEKLFFGSGTQLSVL.